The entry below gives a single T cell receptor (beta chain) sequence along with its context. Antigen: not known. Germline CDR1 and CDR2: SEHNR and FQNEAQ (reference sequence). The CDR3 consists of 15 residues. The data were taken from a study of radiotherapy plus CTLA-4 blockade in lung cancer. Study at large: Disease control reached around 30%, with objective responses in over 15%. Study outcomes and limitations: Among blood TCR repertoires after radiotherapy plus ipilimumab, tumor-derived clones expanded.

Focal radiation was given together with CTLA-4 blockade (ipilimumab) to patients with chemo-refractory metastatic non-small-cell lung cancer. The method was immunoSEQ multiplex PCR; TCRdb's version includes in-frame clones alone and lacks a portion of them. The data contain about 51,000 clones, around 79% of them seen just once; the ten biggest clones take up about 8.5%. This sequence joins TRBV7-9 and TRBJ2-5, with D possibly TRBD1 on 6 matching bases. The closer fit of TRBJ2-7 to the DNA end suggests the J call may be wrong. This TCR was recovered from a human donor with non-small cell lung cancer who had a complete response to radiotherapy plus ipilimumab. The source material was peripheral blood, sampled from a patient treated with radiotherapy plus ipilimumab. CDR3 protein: CASSLVLDRPYEQYF. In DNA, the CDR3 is TGTGCCAGCAGCCTAGTTCTGGACAGACCCTACGAGCAGTACTTC.